The clone carrying this T cell receptor (beta chain) was observed at least ten times. Per the germline V gene, CDR1 is SGHVS and CDR2 is FQNEAQ. The V and J ends lost 1 base and 2 bases respectively, with 6 bases between them. The CDR3 covers 13 residues. Quantitative 5'-RACE with molecular barcodes generated TCR beta libraries. One entry per CDR3 protein results from TCRdb running MiXCR on the 5' RACE reads. The sample includes about 140,000 distinct CDR3 sequences, about 8% of them seen just once. This entry is derived from a study of CD8 T cells in ankylosing spondylitis. The receptor was derived from a male donor with ankylosing spondylitis. Source material: synovial fluid, either unsorted or a sorted T cell fraction (not recorded which). This rearrangement joins TRBV7-8 to TRBJ2-7; maybe TRBD1 (6 bases). The chain's CDR3 is CASSLGGPYEQYF. The CDR3 nucleotides read TGTGCCAGCAGCTTAGGGGGGCCCTACGAGCAGTACTTC. Filled out from reference TRBV7-8 and TRBJ2-7, the complete variable domain reads GAGVSQSPRYKVAKRGQDVALRCDPISGHVSLFWYQQALGQGPEFLTYFQNEAQLDKSGLPSDRFFAERPEGSVSTLKIQRTQQEDSAVYLCASSLGGPYEQYFGPGTRLTVT.